One and the same sample provided the 7 T cell receptor beta chains below, sequenced in a study of identical twins. Via MiXCR, TCRdb re-called the 5' RACE reads, giving one row per CDR3 protein. The table lists 650,000 to 800,000 distinct CDR3 sequences, approximately 9% of them singletons, with 0.98% in the top ten. This sample was also put to use in a study of yellow fever vaccine responses in identical twins.

The sequencing sample was made of PBMCs. The origin of the receptors is a woman younger than 30 in good health.

The J gene is TRBJ1-4, the V gene TRBV30; no clear D gene. The length of the CDR3 is 13 residues. Germline CDR1 and CDR2: GTSNPN and SVGIG (reference sequence). The V and J ends lost 0 bases and 5 bases respectively, with 7 bases between them. Here the CDR3 reads CAWSVRRNEKLFF. CDR3 DNA sequence: TGTGCCTGGAGTGTAAGGAGAAATGAAAAACTGTTTTTT. Complete variable domain (other parts from reference TRBV30 and TRBJ1-4): SQTIHQWPATLVQPVGSPLSLECTVEGTSNPNLYWYRQAAGRGLQLLFYSVGIGQISSEVPQNLSASRPQDRQFILSSKKLLLSDSGFYLCAWSVRRNEKLFFGSGTQLSVL.

This clonotype has a count of ten or more. The gene calls are TRBV4-3 and TRBJ2-1; D is unresolved. CDR3 length: 13 residues. The V and J ends lost 4 bases and 4 bases respectively, with 8 bases between them. CDR1 and CDR2 (germline): LGHNA, YSLEER. CDR3 region: CASSPEQYNEQFF. The CDR3 region has the DNA TGCGCCAGCAGCCCGGAACAGTACAATGAGCAGTTCTTC.

The chain uses TRBV7-3 and TRBJ2-2, with a tentative D call TRBD2 (5 bases). Trimming pared 0 bases from V and 4 bases from J, leaving 12 bases between. This CDR3 contains 16 residues. The V gene's germline CDR1 is SGHTA and CDR2 FQGTGA. CDR3 sequence reads: CASSLTAGVGTGELFF. The CDR3 DNA reads as TGTGCCAGCAGCTTAACAGCCGGGGTTGGCACCGGGGAGCTGTTTTTT.

This clonotype was detected only a few times. The CDR3 reads CASSLNQGNTGELFF. As DNA, the CDR3 is TGTGCCAGCAGCCTCAACCAGGGGAACACCGGGGAGCTGTTTTTT. The chain uses TRBV4-2 and TRBJ2-2; possibly TRBD1 for D (5 bases). Looked up from germline, CDR1 is LGHNA and CDR2 is YNFKEQ. The CDR3 is 15 residues long. Deletions cut 4 bases from V and 1 base from J, with 10 bases between.

The V gene is TRBV5-1, the J gene TRBJ2-5, with a tentative D call TRBD1 (6 bases). CDR1 and CDR2 (germline): SGHRS, YFSETQ. This CDR3 has 15 residues. V was shortened by 4 bases and J by 1 base, with 14 bases between the two germline ends. The CDR3 coding sequence is TGCGCCAGCAGCAGACAGGAAAGCCTCCAAGAGACCCAGTACTTC. This translates into CASSRQESLQETQYF. The complete variable domain, with remaining parts taken from reference TRBV5-1 and TRBJ2-5, reads KAGVTQTPRYLIKTRGQQVTLSCSPISGHRSVSWYQQTPGQGLQFLFEYFSETQRNKGNFPGRFSGRQFSNSRSEMNVSTLELGDSALYLCASSRQESLQETQYFGPGTRLLVL.

This clonotype has more than one count but fewer than ten. The genes are TRBV29-1 and TRBJ2-2; the D gene is possibly TRBD1 (5 bases). With 0 bases removed from V and 7 bases from J, the gap between germline ends came to 15 bases. The CDR3 has 15 amino acids. CDR1 is SQVTM and CDR2 is ANQGSEA in the germline V gene. DNA of the CDR3: TGCAGCGTTGAAGATAACCAGGGTCGGAGCGGGGAGCTGTTTTTT. It specifies CSVEDNQGRSGELFF.

This clonotype occurred a few times. The chain joins TRBV30 to TRBJ1-6; D is uncertain. This CDR3 contains 15 residues. Deletions cut 0 bases from V and 6 bases from J, with 12 bases between. Germline-derived CDR1 and CDR2 are GTSNPN and SVGIG (reference sequence). The CDR3 DNA reads TGTGCCTGGAGTGTAGCCCTCCTCCCTAATTCACCCCTCCACTTT. This sequence encodes CAWSVALLPNSPLHF.